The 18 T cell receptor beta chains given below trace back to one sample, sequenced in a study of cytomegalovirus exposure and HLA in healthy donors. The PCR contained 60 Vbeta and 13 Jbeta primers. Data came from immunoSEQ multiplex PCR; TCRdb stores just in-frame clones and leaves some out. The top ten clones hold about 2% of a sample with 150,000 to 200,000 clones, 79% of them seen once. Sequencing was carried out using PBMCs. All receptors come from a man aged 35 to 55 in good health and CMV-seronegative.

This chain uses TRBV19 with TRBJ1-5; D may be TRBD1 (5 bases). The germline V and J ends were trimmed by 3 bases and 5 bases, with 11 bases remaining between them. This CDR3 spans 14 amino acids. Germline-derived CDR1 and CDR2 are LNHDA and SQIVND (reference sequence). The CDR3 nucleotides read TGTGCCAGTAGTATCCACAAAGGGGATCAGCCCCAGCATTTT. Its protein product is CASSIHKGDQPQHF. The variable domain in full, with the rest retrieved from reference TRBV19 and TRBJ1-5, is DGGITQSPKYLFRKEGQNVTLSCEQNLNHDAMYWYRQDPGQGLRLIYYSQIVNDFQKGDIAEGYSVSREKKESFPLTVTSAQKNPTAFYLCASSIHKGDQPQHFGDGTRLSIL.

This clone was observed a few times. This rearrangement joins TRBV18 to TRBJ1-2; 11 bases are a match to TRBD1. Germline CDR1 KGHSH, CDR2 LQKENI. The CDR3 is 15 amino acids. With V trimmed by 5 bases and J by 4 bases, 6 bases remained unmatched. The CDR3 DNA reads TGTGCCAGCTCATCTGGACAGGGGGCAATCTATGGCTACACCTTC. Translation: CASSSGQGAIYGYTF.

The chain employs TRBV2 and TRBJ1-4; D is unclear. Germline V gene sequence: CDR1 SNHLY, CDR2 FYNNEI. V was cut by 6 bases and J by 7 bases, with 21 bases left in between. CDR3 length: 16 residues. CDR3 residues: CASRSRTVPSGEKLFF. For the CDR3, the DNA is TGTGCCAGCAGATCTAGGACTGTTCCTAGTGGTGAAAAACTGTTTTTT.

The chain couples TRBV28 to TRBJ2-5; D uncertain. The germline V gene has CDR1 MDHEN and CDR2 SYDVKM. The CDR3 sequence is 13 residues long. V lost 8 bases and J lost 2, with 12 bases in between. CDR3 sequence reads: CASRLRLQETQYF. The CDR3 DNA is TGTGCCAGCCGCCTGCGCCTTCAAGAGACCCAGTACTTC.

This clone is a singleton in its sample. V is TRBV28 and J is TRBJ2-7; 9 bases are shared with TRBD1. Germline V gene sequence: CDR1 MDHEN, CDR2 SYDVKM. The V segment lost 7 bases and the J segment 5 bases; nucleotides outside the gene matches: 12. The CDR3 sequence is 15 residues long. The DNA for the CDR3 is TGTGCCAGCACTCACTCCGGGACAGGGAATCACGAGCAGTACTTC. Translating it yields CASTHSGTGNHEQYF.

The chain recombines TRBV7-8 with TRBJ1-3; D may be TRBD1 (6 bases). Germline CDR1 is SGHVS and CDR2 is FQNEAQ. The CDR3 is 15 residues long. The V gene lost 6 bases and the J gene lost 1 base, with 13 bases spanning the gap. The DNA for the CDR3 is TGTGCCAGCAGTCACCACCAGGGGTCTGGAAACACCATATATTTT. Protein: CASSHHQGSGNTIYF.

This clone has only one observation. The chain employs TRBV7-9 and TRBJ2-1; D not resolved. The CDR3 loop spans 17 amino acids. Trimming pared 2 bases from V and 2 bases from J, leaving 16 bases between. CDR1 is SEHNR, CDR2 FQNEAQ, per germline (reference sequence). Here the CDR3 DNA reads TGTGCCAGCAGCTTATCTCAAGCTAGAGCAACCTACAATGAGCAGTTCTTC. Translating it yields CASSLSQARATYNEQFF. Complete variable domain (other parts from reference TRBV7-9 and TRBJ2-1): DTGVSQNPRHKITKRGQNVTFRCDPISEHNRLYWYRQTLGQGPEFLTYFQNEAQLEKSRLLSDRFSAERPKGSFSTLEIQRTEQGDSAMYLCASSLSQARATYNEQFFGPGTRLTVL.

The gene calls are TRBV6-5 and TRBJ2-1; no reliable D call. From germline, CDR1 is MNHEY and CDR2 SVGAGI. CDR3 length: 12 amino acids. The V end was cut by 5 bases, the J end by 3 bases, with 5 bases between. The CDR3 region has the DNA TGTGCCAGCAGTCCAGACTACAATGAGCAGTTCTTC. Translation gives CASSPDYNEQFF.

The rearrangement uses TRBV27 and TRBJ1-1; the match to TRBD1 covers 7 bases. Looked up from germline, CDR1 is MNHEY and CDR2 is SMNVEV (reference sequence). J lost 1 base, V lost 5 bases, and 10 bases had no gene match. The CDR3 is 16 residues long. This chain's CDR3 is CASSPSPGQRNTEAFF. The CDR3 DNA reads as TGTGCCAGCAGTCCCTCGCCGGGACAGAGGAACACTGAAGCTTTCTTT.

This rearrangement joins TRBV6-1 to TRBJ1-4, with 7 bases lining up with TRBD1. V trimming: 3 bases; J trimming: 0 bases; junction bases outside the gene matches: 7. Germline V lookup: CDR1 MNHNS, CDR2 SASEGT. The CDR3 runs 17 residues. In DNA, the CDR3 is TGTGCCAGCAGTGACGAGGGACAGCCGGCAACTAATGAAAAACTGTTTTTT. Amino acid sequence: CASSDEGQPATNEKLFF.

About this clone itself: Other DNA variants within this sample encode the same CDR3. The CDR3 DNA reads TGTGCCAGCAGGACTAGCGGCCAAGAGACCCAGTACTTC. Its translation is CASRTSGQETQYF. The chain recombines TRBV6-1 with TRBJ2-5; 9 nucleotides match TRBD2. V shed 6 bases, J shed 1 base, and the junction held 0 bases outside the gene matches. Germline CDR1 MNHNS, CDR2 SASEGT. The CDR3 spans 13 residues.

The CDR3 spells CASSLGLGYEQYF. CDR3 bases: TGTGCCAGCAGCTTAGGGCTAGGTTACGAGCAGTACTTC. The chain recombines TRBV7-6 with TRBJ2-7; D is ambiguous. Germline V gene sequence: CDR1 SGHVS, CDR2 FNYEAQ. The germline V and J ends were trimmed by 1 base and 4 bases, with 8 bases remaining between them. The CDR3 has 13 residues.

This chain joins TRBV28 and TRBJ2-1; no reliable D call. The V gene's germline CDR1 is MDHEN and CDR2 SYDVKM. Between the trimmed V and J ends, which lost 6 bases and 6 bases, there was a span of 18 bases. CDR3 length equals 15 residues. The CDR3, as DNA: TGTGCCAGCAGAGGTTTGGCAGTGGGCCGCAATGAGCAGTTCTTC. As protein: CASRGLAVGRNEQFF.

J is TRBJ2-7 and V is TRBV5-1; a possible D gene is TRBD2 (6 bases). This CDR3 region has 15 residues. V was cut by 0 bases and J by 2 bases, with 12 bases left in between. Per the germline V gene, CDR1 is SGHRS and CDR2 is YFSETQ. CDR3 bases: TGCGCCAGCAGCTTGGAGGGACTGAAGACCTACGAGCAGTACTTC. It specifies CASSLEGLKTYEQYF.

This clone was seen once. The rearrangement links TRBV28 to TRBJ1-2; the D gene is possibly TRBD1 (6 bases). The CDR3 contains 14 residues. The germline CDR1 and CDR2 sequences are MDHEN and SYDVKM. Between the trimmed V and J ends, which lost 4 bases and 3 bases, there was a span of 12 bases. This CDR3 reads CASSSLGQHYGYTF. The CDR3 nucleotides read TGTGCCAGCAGTTCCCTAGGACAGCACTATGGCTACACCTTC.

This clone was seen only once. The CDR3, as DNA: TGTGCCAGCGGTGCTAGCGGGAGTAGCGCAGATACGCAGTATTTT. The encoded protein is CASGASGSSADTQYF. The rearrangement links TRBV2 to TRBJ2-3; the match to TRBD2 covers 10 bases. Germline loops: CDR1 SNHLY, CDR2 FYNNEI. The CDR3 is 15 amino acids. The J segment lost 4 bases and the V segment lost 8 bases, leaving 9 bases of the junction unmatched.

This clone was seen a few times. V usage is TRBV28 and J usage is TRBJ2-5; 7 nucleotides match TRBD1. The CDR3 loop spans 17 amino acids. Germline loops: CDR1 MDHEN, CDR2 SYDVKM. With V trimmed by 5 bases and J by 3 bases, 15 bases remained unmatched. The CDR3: CASSPRSNWGQKETQYF. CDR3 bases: TGTGCCAGCAGTCCCCGTTCGAACTGGGGACAGAAAGAGACCCAGTACTTC.

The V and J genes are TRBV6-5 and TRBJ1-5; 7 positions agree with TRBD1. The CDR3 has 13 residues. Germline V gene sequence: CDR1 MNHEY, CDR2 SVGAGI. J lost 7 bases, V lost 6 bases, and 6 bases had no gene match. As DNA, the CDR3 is TGTGCCAGCAGCAGGGGGATTGGGCAGCCCCAGCATTTT. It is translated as CASSRGIGQPQHF.